The following is a TCR beta chain sequence with its context. Its antigen is undetermined. This sample stems from a study of OX40 agonist ivuxolimab in advanced cancers. Study findings and constraints: At 0.1 to 3.0 mg/kg, CD4+ and CD8+ blood T cells expanded clonally by week 6.

The data were produced by immunoSEQ multiplex PCR, yet TCRdb's version contains in-frame clones alone and is incomplete. There are 55,000 to 70,000 clones in the sample; about 93% occur only once, and 6% to 8% lies in the top ten. The material sequenced was CD4+ or CD8+ T cells sorted from blood, taken in a trial of the OX40 agonist ivuxolimab. This receptor was taken from an adult with an advanced solid tumor such as melanoma, head and neck, liver or kidney cancer.

CDR3: CASSVEFSSYNEQFF. DNA of the CDR3: TGTGCCAGCAGCGTAGAATTTAGCTCCTACAATGAGCAGTTCTTC. The chain joins TRBV9 to TRBJ2-1, with unresolved D. Germline V gene data show CDR1 as SGDLS and CDR2 as YYNGEE. This CDR3 region has 15 residues. V was shortened by 0 bases and J by 0 bases, with 7 bases between the two germline ends.